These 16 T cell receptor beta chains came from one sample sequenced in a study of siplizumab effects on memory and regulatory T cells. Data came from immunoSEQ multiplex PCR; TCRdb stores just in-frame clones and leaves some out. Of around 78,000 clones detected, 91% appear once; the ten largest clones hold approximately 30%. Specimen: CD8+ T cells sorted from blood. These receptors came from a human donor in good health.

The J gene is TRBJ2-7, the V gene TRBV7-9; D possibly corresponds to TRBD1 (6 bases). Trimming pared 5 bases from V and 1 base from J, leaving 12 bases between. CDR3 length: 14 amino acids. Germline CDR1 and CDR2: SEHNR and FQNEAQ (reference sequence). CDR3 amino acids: CASSPPDSSYEQYF. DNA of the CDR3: TGTGCCAGCAGCCCCCCGGACAGTTCCTACGAGCAGTACTTC. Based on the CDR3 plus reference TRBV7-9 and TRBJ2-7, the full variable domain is DTGVSQNPRHKITKRGQNVTFRCDPISEHNRLYWYRQTLGQGPEFLTYFQNEAQLEKSRLLSDRFSAERPKGSFSTLEIQRTEQGDSAMYLCASSPPDSSYEQYFGPGTRLTVT.

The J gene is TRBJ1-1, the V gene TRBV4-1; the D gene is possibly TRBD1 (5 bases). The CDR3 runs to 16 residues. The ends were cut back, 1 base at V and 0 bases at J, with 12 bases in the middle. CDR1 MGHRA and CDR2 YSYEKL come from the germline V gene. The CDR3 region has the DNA TGCGCCAGCAGCCAAGGTGCCGGGGCCATGAACACTGAAGCTTTCTTT. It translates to CASSQGAGAMNTEAFF.

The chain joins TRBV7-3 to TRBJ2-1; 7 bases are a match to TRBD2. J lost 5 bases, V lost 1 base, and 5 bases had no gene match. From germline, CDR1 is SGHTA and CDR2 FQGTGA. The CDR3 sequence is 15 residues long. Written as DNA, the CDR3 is TGTGCCAGCAGCTTAAGCGGGAGTGCCAACAATGAGCAGTTCTTC. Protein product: CASSLSGSANNEQFF.

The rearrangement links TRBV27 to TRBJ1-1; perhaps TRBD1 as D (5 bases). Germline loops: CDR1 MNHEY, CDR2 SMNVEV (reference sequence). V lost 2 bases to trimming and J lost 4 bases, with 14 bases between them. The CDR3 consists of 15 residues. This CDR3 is CASSLMPGWVTEAFF. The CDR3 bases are TGTGCCAGCAGTTTAATGCCAGGGTGGGTCACTGAAGCTTTCTTT.

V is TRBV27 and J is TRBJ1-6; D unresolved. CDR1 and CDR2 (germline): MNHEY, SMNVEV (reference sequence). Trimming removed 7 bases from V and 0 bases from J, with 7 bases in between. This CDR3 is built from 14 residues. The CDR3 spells CASTPSSYNSPLHF. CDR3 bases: TGTGCCAGCACTCCGAGCTCCTATAATTCACCCCTCCACTTT.

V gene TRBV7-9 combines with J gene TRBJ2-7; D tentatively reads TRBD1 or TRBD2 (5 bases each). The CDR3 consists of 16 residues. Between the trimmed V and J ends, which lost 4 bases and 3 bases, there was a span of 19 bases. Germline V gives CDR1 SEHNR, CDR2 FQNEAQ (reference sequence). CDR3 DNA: TGTGCCAGCAGCTACCCGCCCGGGACCTCCTACTACGAGCAGTACTTC. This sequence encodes CASSYPPGTSYYEQYF.

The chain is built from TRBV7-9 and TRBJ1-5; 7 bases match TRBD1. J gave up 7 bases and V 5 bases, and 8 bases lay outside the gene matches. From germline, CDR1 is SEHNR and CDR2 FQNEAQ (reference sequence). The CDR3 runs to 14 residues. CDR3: CASSRTGEDQPQHF. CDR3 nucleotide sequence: TGTGCCAGCAGCCGAACAGGGGAGGACCAGCCCCAGCATTTT. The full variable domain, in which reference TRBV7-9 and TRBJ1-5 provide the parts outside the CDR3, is DTGVSQNPRHKITKRGQNVTFRCDPISEHNRLYWYRQTLGQGPEFLTYFQNEAQLEKSRLLSDRFSAERPKGSFSTLEIQRTEQGDSAMYLCASSRTGEDQPQHFGDGTRLSIL.

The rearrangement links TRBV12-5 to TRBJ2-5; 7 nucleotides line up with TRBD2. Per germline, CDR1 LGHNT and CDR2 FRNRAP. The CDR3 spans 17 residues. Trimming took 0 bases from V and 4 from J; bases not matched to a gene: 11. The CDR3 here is CASGLVISREGRETQYF. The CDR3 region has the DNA TGTGCTAGTGGTTTGGTAATCAGTAGGGAGGGTAGAGAGACCCAGTACTTC. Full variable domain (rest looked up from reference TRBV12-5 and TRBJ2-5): DARVTQTPRHKVTEMGQEVTMRCQPILGHNTVFWYRQTMMQGLELLAYFRNRAPLDDSGMPKDRFSAEMPDATLATLKIQPSEPRDSAVYFCASGLVISREGRETQYFGPGTRLLVL.

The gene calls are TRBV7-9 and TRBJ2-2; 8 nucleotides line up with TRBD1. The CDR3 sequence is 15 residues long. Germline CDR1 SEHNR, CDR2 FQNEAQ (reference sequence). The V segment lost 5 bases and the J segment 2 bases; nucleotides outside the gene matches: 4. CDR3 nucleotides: TGTGCCAGCAGCCCCCCAGGGGGCAACACCGGGGAGCTGTTTTTT. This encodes CASSPPGGNTGELFF.

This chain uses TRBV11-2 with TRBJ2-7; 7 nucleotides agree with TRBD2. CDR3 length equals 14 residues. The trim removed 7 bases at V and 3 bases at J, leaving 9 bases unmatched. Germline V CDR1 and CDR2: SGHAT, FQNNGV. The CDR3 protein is CASKIWRESYEQYF. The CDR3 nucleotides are TGTGCCAGCAAAATATGGCGGGAGAGCTACGAGCAGTACTTC.

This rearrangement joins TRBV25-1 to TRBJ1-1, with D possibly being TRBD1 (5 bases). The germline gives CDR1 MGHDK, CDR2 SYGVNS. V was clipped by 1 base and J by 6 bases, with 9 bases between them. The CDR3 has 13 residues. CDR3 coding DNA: TGTGCCAGCAGTGAATCAGGGTACTCTGAAGCTTTCTTT. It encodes CASSESGYSEAFF.

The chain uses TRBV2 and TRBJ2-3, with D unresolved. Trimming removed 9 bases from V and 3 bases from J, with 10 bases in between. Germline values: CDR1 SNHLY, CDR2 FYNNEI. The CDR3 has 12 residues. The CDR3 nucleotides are TGTGCCAGGGGGTCAGCGACAGATACGCAGTATTTT. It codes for CARGSATDTQYF. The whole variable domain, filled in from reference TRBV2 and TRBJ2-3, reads EPEVTQTPSHQVTQMGQEVILRCVPISNHLYFYWYRQILGQKVEFLVSFYNNEISEKSEIFDDQFSVERPDGSNFTLKIRSTKLEDSAMYFCARGSATDTQYFGPGTRLTVL.

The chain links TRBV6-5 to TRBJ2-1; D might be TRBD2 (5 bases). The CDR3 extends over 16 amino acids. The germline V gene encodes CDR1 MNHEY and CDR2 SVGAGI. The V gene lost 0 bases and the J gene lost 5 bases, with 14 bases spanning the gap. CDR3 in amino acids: CASSYSMPGSHNEQFF. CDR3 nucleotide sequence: TGTGCCAGCAGTTACTCGATGCCGGGATCGCACAATGAGCAGTTCTTC.

CDR3 in DNA: TGCGCCAGCAGCCCAAACCCACCCGGGACAGGGGCTCTAGCCTCCTACGAGCAGTACTTC. It translates to CASSPNPPGTGALASYEQYF. The chain combines TRBV5-1 with TRBJ2-7; 10 nucleotides agree with TRBD1. From germline, CDR1 is SGHRS and CDR2 YFSETQ. CDR3 length: 20 amino acids. The V gene end was trimmed by 4 bases and the J gene end by 0 bases; junction bases not matched to a gene: 19.

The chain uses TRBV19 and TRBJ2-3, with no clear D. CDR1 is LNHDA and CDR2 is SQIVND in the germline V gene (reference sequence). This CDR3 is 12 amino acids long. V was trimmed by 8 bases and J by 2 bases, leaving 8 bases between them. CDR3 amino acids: CASSGATDTQYF. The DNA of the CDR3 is TGTGCCAGTTCTGGAGCCACAGATACGCAGTATTTT.

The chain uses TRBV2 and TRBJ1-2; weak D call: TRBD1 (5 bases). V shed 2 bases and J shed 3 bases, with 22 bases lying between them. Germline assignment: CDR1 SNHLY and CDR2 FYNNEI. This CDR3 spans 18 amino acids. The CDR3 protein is CASSELRQWESGYYGYTF. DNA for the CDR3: TGTGCCAGCAGTGAACTAAGACAGTGGGAGTCGGGTTACTATGGCTACACCTTC.